Listed below are T cell receptor beta chains from one sample, sequenced in a study of cytomegalovirus exposure and HLA in healthy donors. The protocol was immunoSEQ multiplex PCR, while the TCRdb copy is restricted to in-frame clones and leaves out a portion. In the table there are about 190,000 clones, almost 75% of which are singletons. The sample was PBMCs. These receptors originate from a woman younger than 45 in good health and CMV-seropositive. The CDR3 runs from the conserved cysteine through the conserved F or W. D genes are given only for firm matches. Clone size is stated in some rows and not others, as once, few, many or a class when expanded.

TRBJ2-7 | TRBV6-1 | TRBD2 | . | CASTSVSGRLYEQYF | TGTGCCAGCACCTCGGTTAGCGGGAGACTCTACGAGCAGTACTTC
TRBJ2-7 | TRBV28 | TRBD1 | . | CASSQGDRLIEQYF | TGTGCCAGCAGTCAGGGGGACAGGCTTATCGAGCAGTACTTC
TRBJ1-1 | TRBV10-1 | . | . | CASSEQGTTGAFF | TGCGCCAGCAGTGAGCAGGGAACGACTGGAGCTTTCTTT
TRBJ2-7 | TRBV7-9 | . | . | CASSLVTGSSYEQYF | TGTGCCAGCAGCTTAGTAACGGGTAGCTCCTACGAGCAGTACTTC
TRBJ2-3 | TRBV28 | . | few | CASSLTGSTDTQYF | TGTGCCAGCAGTTTAACAGGGAGCACAGATACGCAGTATTTT
TRBJ1-1 | TRBV5-1 | . | . | CASSWSLNTEAFF | TGCGCCAGCAGCTGGAGTTTAAACACTGAAGCTTTCTTT
TRBJ2-2 | TRBV7-9 | . | . | CASSLNGAGELFF | TGTGCCAGCAGCTTAAACGGAGCCGGGGAGCTGTTTTTT
TRBJ2-1 | TRBV4-2 | . | . | CASSQGGEINNEQFF | TGTGCCAGCAGCCAAGGGGGCGAAATTAACAATGAGCAGTTCTTC
TRBJ2-3 | TRBV18 | TRBD1 | . | CASSPLKKGQGQGCF | TGTGCCAGCTCACCATTAAAAAAAGGCCAAGGACAGGGCTGTTTT
TRBJ2-2 | TRBV21-1 | . | . | CASSKGQGAGTGELFF | TGTGCCAGCAGCAAAGGCCAGGGGGCAGGCACCGGGGAGCTGTTTTTT
TRBJ2-3 | TRBV13 | . | once | CASSSPRSADTQYF | TGTGCCAGCAGCTCCCCTCGGTCCGCGGATACGCAGTATTTT